One sample yielded the 29 T cell receptor beta chains listed below, sequenced in a study of CD8+ T cells in alopecia areata. RNA, once extracted, was reverse transcribed into cDNA for use as the sequencing template. Measured with immunoSEQ multiplex PCR; TCRdb has only the in-frame clones, and not every one. Of about 150,000 clones listed, about 54% were seen once; the top ten hold under 5.5%. The sequenced sample was CD4+ T cells sorted from blood. The receptors come from a human donor in good health.

The gene calls are TRBV10-3 and TRBJ2-7, with 7 bases matching TRBD2. The CDR3 is made up of 14 amino acids. Trimming took 8 bases from V and 1 from J; bases not matched to a gene: 8. CDR1 and CDR2 (germline): ENHRY, SYGVKD. The CDR3 region has the DNA TGTGCCATCTACACGGGAGGTCCTTCCTACGAGCAGTACTTC. It translates to CAIYTGGPSYEQYF.

The chain combines TRBV25-1 with TRBJ2-5; D might be TRBD2 (7 bases). Germline loops: CDR1 MGHDK, CDR2 SYGVNS. V was pared by 1 base and J by 5 bases, with 20 bases between. The CDR3 has 17 amino acids. As DNA, the CDR3 is TGTGCCAGCAGTGAATTCGGGGGGCTGCGGAGCGGGGAGACCCAGTACTTC. Residues: CASSEFGGLRSGETQYF.

The chain carries TRBV30 and TRBJ1-1; 8 bases are a match to TRBD1. There are 12 residues in the CDR3. V dropped 5 bases and J dropped 2; count of bases not matched to a gene: 1. CDR1 and CDR2 from the germline V gene are GTSNPN and SVGIG (reference sequence). CDR3 coding DNA: TGTGCCTGGGGACAGGGTAACACTGAAGCTTTCTTT. It is translated as CAWGQGNTEAFF.

In its sample, this clone was seen a few times. The sample has other DNA sequences that encode this CDR3 too. The chain carries TRBV15 and TRBJ2-7, with 8 bases lining up with TRBD1. This CDR3 is 14 amino acids long. CDR1 and CDR2 from the germline V gene are LNHNV and YYDKDF (reference sequence). V shed 2 bases, J shed 2 bases, and the junction held 2 bases outside the gene matches. CDR3 bases: TGTGCCACCAGCAGAACAGGGGGGACCTACGAGCAGTACTTC. Amino acid sequence: CATSRTGGTYEQYF.

This rearrangement joins TRBV23-1 to TRBJ1-5; no firm D call. TRBV23-1 qualifies as an ORF whose function is uncertain. CDR3 length: 14 amino acids. Trimming shortened V by 8 bases and J by 0 bases, and 11 bases separated the two germline ends. The DNA of the CDR3 is TGCGCCAGCGGGCCCCATATTAGCAATCAGCCCCAGCATTTT. Translation: CASGPHISNQPQHF.

The chain uses TRBV7-2 and TRBJ2-3; TRBD2 agrees at 7 bases. This CDR3 is built from 15 residues. The J segment lost 2 bases and the V segment lost 0 bases, leaving 2 bases of the junction unmatched. Germline V CDR1 and CDR2: SGHTA, FQGNSA. CDR3 region: CASSLAGGPTDTQYF. The CDR3 DNA reads TGTGCCAGCAGCTTAGCGGGAGGGCCCACAGATACGCAGTATTTT. The full variable domain, its missing parts supplied by reference TRBV7-2 and TRBJ2-3, is GAGVSQSPSNKVTEKGKDVELRCDPISGHTALYWYRQSLGQGLEFLIYFQGNSAPDKSGLPSDRFSAERTGGSVSTLTIQRTQQEDSAVYLCASSLAGGPTDTQYFGPGTRLTVL.

The rearrangement links TRBV2 to TRBJ2-7; 7 nucleotides agree with TRBD1. This CDR3 spans 14 amino acids. V trimming: 4 bases; J trimming: 9 bases; junction bases outside the gene matches: 12. In germline, CDR1 is SNHLY, CDR2 FYNNEI. This CDR3 reads CASSASENRGRQYF. CDR3 bases: TGTGCCAGCAGTGCGAGTGAAAACAGGGGAAGGCAGTACTTC.

This clone was recorded once. V gene TRBV25-1 combines with J gene TRBJ2-2; 9 bases fit TRBD1. This CDR3 spans 16 amino acids. J lost 5 bases, V lost 4 bases, and 8 bases had no gene match. CDR1 and CDR2 from the germline V gene are MGHDK and SYGVNS. CDR3 DNA: TGTGCCAGCAGTGCCCCCGGGACAGGGATTACCGGGGAGCTGTTTTTT. Its protein product is CASSAPGTGITGELFF.

V and J are TRBV29-1 and TRBJ2-1; no reliable D call. The germline gives CDR1 SQVTM, CDR2 ANQGSEA. V was shortened by 4 bases and J by 7 bases, with 5 bases between the two germline ends. The CDR3 consists of 10 residues. As DNA, the CDR3 is TGCAGCGTTGTAGGTAATGAGCAGTTCTTC. Translated: CSVVGNEQFF.

The CDR3 spells CASSLRTGGTGANVLTF. In nucleotides, the CDR3 is TGCGCCAGCAGCCTAAGGACAGGGGGCACTGGGGCCAACGTCCTGACTTTC. V and J are TRBV5-1 and TRBJ2-6; 11 bases match TRBD1. The J segment lost 2 bases and the V segment lost 4 bases, leaving 5 bases of the junction unmatched. Germline V gene sequence: CDR1 SGHRS, CDR2 YFSETQ. The CDR3 spans 17 residues. Combining the CDR3 with reference TRBV5-1 and TRBJ2-6 gives the whole variable domain KAGVTQTPRYLIKTRGQQVTLSCSPISGHRSVSWYQQTPGQGLQFLFEYFSETQRNKGNFPGRFSGRQFSNSRSEMNVSTLELGDSALYLCASSLRTGGTGANVLTFGAGSRLTVL.

In its sample, this clone was seen once. The V and J genes are TRBV29-1 and TRBJ2-3, with D uncertain. Trimming stripped 3 bases from V and 2 bases from J, with 9 bases between. The CDR3 runs to 13 residues. Germline assignment: CDR1 SQVTM and CDR2 ANQGSEA. This CDR3 is CSVDEVATDTQYF. CDR3 nucleotides: TGCAGCGTTGACGAGGTCGCCACAGATACGCAGTATTTT.

This clone was picked up a small number of times. As DNA, the CDR3 is TGCAGCGTTGAAGATCGCGGGAACGAGCAGTACTTC. It translates to CSVEDRGNEQYF. V is TRBV29-1 and J is TRBJ2-7, with D maybe TRBD2 (6 bases). The CDR3 consists of 12 residues. Between the trimmed V and J ends, which lost 0 bases and 5 bases, there was a span of 8 bases. CDR1 and CDR2 from the germline V gene are SQVTM and ANQGSEA.

This chain joins TRBV25-1 and TRBJ1-2, with D possibly TRBD1 on 5 matching bases. CDR3 length: 16 amino acids. V gave up 4 bases and J gave up 7 bases, with 22 bases separating them. Germline V CDR1 and CDR2: MGHDK, SYGVNS. As DNA, the CDR3 is TGTGCCAGCAGTGGCTCGGGGCGCTCCCTGGTCGGTGGCTACACCTTC. Translated, it gives CASSGSGRSLVGGYTF.

The rearrangement joins TRBV29-1 to TRBJ2-4; TRBD1 agrees at 9 bases. V was pared by 6 bases and J by 1 base, with 7 bases of the junction left unmatched. In germline, CDR1 is SQVTM, CDR2 ANQGSEA. CDR3 length equals 15 residues. The CDR3 here is CSVLTGQGAKNIQYF. The CDR3 DNA sequence: TGCAGCGTCTTGACCGGACAGGGGGCCAAAAACATTCAGTACTTC.

This clone was detected only once. The genes are TRBV27 and TRBJ2-7, with a tentative D call TRBD2 (6 bases). Trimming removed 5 bases from V and 5 bases from J, with 13 bases in between. Per the germline V gene, CDR1 is MNHEY and CDR2 is SMNVEV (reference sequence). There are 13 residues in the CDR3. CDR3 amino acids: CASSVTRLHEQYF. The CDR3, as DNA: TGTGCCAGCAGTGTGACTAGGCTGCACGAGCAGTACTTC.

A few counts support this clone. J is TRBJ2-7 and V is TRBV29-1; 9 nucleotides agree with TRBD2. Trimming cost V 5 bases and J 5 bases; bases outside gene matches: 1. CDR1 is SQVTM and CDR2 is ANQGSEA in the germline V gene. The CDR3 has 11 residues. CDR3 amino acids: CSVPSGNEQYF. DNA for the CDR3: TGCAGCGTTCCTAGCGGGAACGAGCAGTACTTC.

This clone was picked up a small number of times. CDR3 in DNA: TGTGCCAGCAGCCAAGACCAAGAGACCCAGTACTTC. This translates into CASSQDQETQYF. The chain couples TRBV14 to TRBJ2-5, with D unresolved. V was shortened by 0 bases and J by 1 base, with 0 bases between the two germline ends. There are 12 residues in the CDR3. CDR1 and CDR2 (germline): SGHDN, FVKESK.

This clone was detected a few times. The V and J genes are TRBV29-1 and TRBJ1-5, with no clear D. From germline, CDR1 is SQVTM and CDR2 ANQGSEA. The CDR3 contains 14 residues. Trimming left V 4 bases short and J 3 bases short, with 13 bases between. Here the CDR3 reads CSVAGSVNNQPQHF. The CDR3 nucleotides are TGCAGCGTTGCGGGGTCCGTAAACAATCAGCCCCAGCATTTT. The variable domain in full, with the rest retrieved from reference TRBV29-1 and TRBJ1-5, is SAVISQKPSRDICQRGTSLTIQCQVDSQVTMMFWYRQQPGQSLTLIATANQGSEATYESGFVIDKFPISRPNLTFSTLTVSNMSPEDSSIYLCSVAGSVNNQPQHFGDGTRLSIL.

The J gene is TRBJ2-7, the V gene TRBV5-1, with 7 positions matching TRBD2. The V gene's germline CDR1 is SGHRS and CDR2 YFSETQ. The CDR3 contains 14 residues. Trimming at V came to 1 base and at J to 9 bases, leaving 10 bases not matched to a gene. The CDR3 DNA is TGCGCCAGCAGCTTGACGGGACTACCCCAGGGGCAGTACTTC. Its protein product is CASSLTGLPQGQYF.

The chain recombines TRBV29-1 with TRBJ1-1, with unresolved D. Between the trimmed V and J ends, which lost 7 bases and 4 bases, there was a span of 10 bases. The CDR3 has 11 residues. In germline, CDR1 is SQVTM, CDR2 ANQGSEA. The CDR3 is CSALEGTEAFF. The CDR3 DNA sequence: TGCAGCGCTCTGGAGGGCACTGAAGCTTTCTTT.

CDR3 protein: CASSLISGSVGEQYF. As DNA, the CDR3 is TGCGCCAGCAGCTTGATATCAGGGTCGGTGGGAGAGCAGTACTTC. The chain uses TRBV5-1 and TRBJ2-7; D may be TRBD1 (5 bases). Between the trimmed V and J ends, which lost 1 base and 7 bases, there was a span of 18 bases. The CDR3 covers 15 residues. The germline CDR1 and CDR2 sequences are SGHRS and YFSETQ.

This clone was found a few times. Written as DNA, the CDR3 is TGTGCCAGCAGCTTAGCCCCAGGGGTTCAGTACTTC. Translating gives CASSLAPGVQYF. V and J are TRBV7-2 and TRBJ2-5, with a tentative D call TRBD1 (6 bases). The germline V and J ends were trimmed by 0 bases and 11 bases, with 10 bases remaining between them. Germline-derived CDR1 and CDR2 are SGHTA and FQGNSA. CDR3 length: 12 amino acids.

The chain has TRBV15 and TRBJ1-1, with D unclear. The V and J ends lost 1 base and 6 bases respectively, with 12 bases between them. The CDR3 runs to 14 residues. Per germline, CDR1 LNHNV and CDR2 YYDKDF (reference sequence). Here the CDR3 reads CATSRGGPTAEAFF. DNA of the CDR3: TGTGCCACCAGCAGAGGAGGGCCTACAGCTGAAGCTTTCTTT.

This chain connects TRBV6-5 to TRBJ2-7, with 9 bases that match TRBD1. J gave up 2 bases and V 6 bases, and 8 bases lay outside the gene matches. From germline, CDR1 is MNHEY and CDR2 SVGAGI. The CDR3 covers 15 residues. In DNA, the CDR3 is TGTGCCAGCAGAACTGGACAGGGGCGGGCCTACGAGCAGTACTTC. As protein: CASRTGQGRAYEQYF.

The chain joins TRBV5-6 to TRBJ1-2; D is undetermined. Looked up from germline, CDR1 is SGHDT and CDR2 is YYEEEE. This CDR3 contains 14 residues. Trimming removed 4 bases from V and 5 bases from J, with 15 bases in between. CDR3 in DNA: TGTGCCAGCAGCCTGGGAGGGCAGAGTTATGGCTACACCTTC. Translation: CASSLGGQSYGYTF.

The chain joins TRBV29-1 to TRBJ2-2, with 7 positions matching TRBD1. Per germline, CDR1 SQVTM and CDR2 ANQGSEA. J was trimmed by 2 bases and V by 7 bases; bases with no gene match: 4. This CDR3 is built from 13 residues. CDR3 loop: CSAGTVNTGELFF. The CDR3 coding sequence is TGCAGCGCAGGGACAGTAAACACCGGGGAGCTGTTTTTT.

This clone appeared a few times. V is TRBV29-1 and J is TRBJ2-7, with D perhaps assigned TRBD1 or TRBD2 (5 bases each). With 4 bases removed from V and 7 bases from J, the gap between germline ends came to 8 bases. This CDR3 has 10 residues. Germline values: CDR1 SQVTM, CDR2 ANQGSEA. The CDR3 is CSVGGKEQYF. CDR3 in DNA: TGCAGCGTTGGGGGGAAGGAGCAGTACTTC.

This clone was observed a few times. J is TRBJ1-2 and V is TRBV15; TRBD1 is a possible D gene (6 bases). Deletions cut 0 bases from V and 2 bases from J, with 10 bases between. The germline CDR1 and CDR2 sequences are LNHNV and YYDKDF (reference sequence). CDR3 length equals 15 residues. In DNA form, the CDR3 reads TGTGCCACCAGCAGAGAGTTTACAGGGAACTATGGCTACACCTTC. Its protein is CATSREFTGNYGYTF.

This sequence joins TRBV30 and TRBJ1-1; D unresolved. The germline CDR1 and CDR2 sequences are GTSNPN and SVGIG (reference sequence). CDR3 length: 13 residues. V dropped 2 bases and J dropped 1 base, with 8 bases sitting between them. The CDR3 loop is CAWSPHRNTEAFF. The CDR3 DNA follows: TGTGCCTGGAGTCCCCATCGGAACACTGAAGCTTTCTTT.